This passage covers 32 T cell receptor beta chains from one sample sequenced in a study of T cells expressing NK-cell markers. TCRdb processed the 5' RACE reads again and assigns one entry to each CDR3 protein, with no DNA. The sample totals a few hundred thousand distinct CDR3 sequences; its top ten clones hold around 5.2%. The sample was blood T cells: a sorted CD56 or NKG2C T cell subset, CD4+ or CD8+ T cells, or bulk PBMC T cells (not recorded which). The receptor set was obtained from a man aged 18-75 years in good health.

The J gene is TRBJ2-5, the V gene TRBV20-1; TCRdb reports TRBD1, a call that lacks DNA to check it against. CDR3 length: 13 amino acids. CDR1 and CDR2 (germline): DFQATT, SNEGSKA (reference sequence). CDR3 in amino acids: CSATFGGGETQYF.

This chain joins TRBV11-2 and TRBJ2-7; TCRdb's D gene call, TRBD1, goes unchecked for lack of DNA. The CDR3 has 14 residues. The germline CDR1 and CDR2 sequences are SGHAT and FQNNGV. CDR3 loop: CASSRVGQGYEQYF.

The chain uses TRBV2 and TRBJ1-1; TCRdb selects TRBD1, and the lack of DNA leaves this call unchecked. CDR3 length equals 15 residues. Germline V gives CDR1 SNHLY, CDR2 FYNNEI. This CDR3 reads CASRKGQGASGEAFF.

The genes are TRBV4-1 and TRBJ2-1. The CDR3 has 17 residues. Germline V gene data show CDR1 as MGHRA and CDR2 as YSYEKL. The CDR3 sequence is CASSQDSSGSAYNEQFF.

The chain joins TRBV12-3 or TRBV12-4 to TRBJ1-2; the TCRdb call, TRBD1, lacks DNA for checking. CDR3 length equals 16 residues. The CDR3 here is CASRPTFKGARYGYTF.

This chain links TRBV10-3 with TRBJ1-2; the D gene TCRdb calls, TRBD1, cannot be checked with no DNA. The CDR3 totals 15 residues. CDR1 ENHRY and CDR2 SYGVKD come from the germline V gene. This chain's CDR3 is CAIRLGQGERGGYTF.

The chain uses TRBV10-3 and TRBJ2-7; TCRdb's D call, TRBD1, is unchecked because there is no DNA. CDR1 and CDR2 (germline): ENHRY, SYGVKD. CDR3 size: 14 residues. The CDR3 is CAISEGQGAYEQYF.

The V gene is TRBV5-1, the J gene TRBJ1-4. Germline V gene lookup returns CDR1 SGHRS and CDR2 YFSETQ. The CDR3 length is 16 residues. CDR3 residues: CASSLGLGRGNEKLFF. Drawing the rest from reference TRBV5-1 and TRBJ1-4, the complete variable domain is KAGVTQTPRYLIKTRGQQVTLSCSPISGHRSVSWYQQTPGQGLQFLFEYFSETQRNKGNFPGRFSGRQFSNSRSEMNVSTLELGDSALYLCASSLGLGRGNEKLFFGSGTQLSVL.

The chain employs TRBV7-3 and TRBJ1-6; TCRdb proposes TRBD1, but this gene call is untestable without DNA. This CDR3 has 14 amino acids. Germline assignment: CDR1 SGHTA and CDR2 FQGTGA. CDR3 protein: CASSLTGQGTPLHF.

J is TRBJ1-6 and V is TRBV5-1. Germline CDR1 and CDR2: SGHRS and YFSETQ. The CDR3 contains 14 residues. Here the CDR3 reads CASSLASSRSPLHF.

The rearrangement uses TRBV7-9 and TRBJ2-6; TCRdb gives TRBD1 as the D gene, but with no DNA this cannot be confirmed. This CDR3 has 16 residues. The germline V gene encodes CDR1 SEHNR and CDR2 FQNEAQ (reference sequence). The CDR3 spells CASSLGQAPGANVLTF.

CDR3 in amino acids: CASSPTPNPSTDTQYF. This chain links TRBV5-1 with TRBJ2-3. In germline, CDR1 is SGHRS, CDR2 YFSETQ. The length of the CDR3 is 16 residues.

The genes are TRBV2 and TRBJ1-1. CDR1 and CDR2 from the germline V gene are SNHLY and FYNNEI. The CDR3 extends over 12 amino acids. The CDR3 here is CATQGGYTEAFF.

The chain combines TRBV7-2 with TRBJ2-3. The CDR3 covers 15 residues. Germline values: CDR1 SGHTA, CDR2 FQGNSA. The CDR3 sequence: CASSLVLLSTDTQYF.

J is TRBJ1-6 and V is TRBV20-1; TCRdb picks TRBD1, but there is no DNA to check that call. Germline assignment: CDR1 DFQATT and CDR2 SNEGSKA (reference sequence). The CDR3 runs 15 residues. The CDR3 protein is CSAPVGGQGGSPLHF.

This sequence joins TRBV18 and TRBJ2-3; with no DNA, the TCRdb D assignment of TRBD1 cannot be verified. Per the germline V gene, CDR1 is KGHSH and CDR2 is LQKENI. The CDR3 extends over 14 amino acids. The CDR3: CASSPSTGADTQYF.

The genes are TRBV12-3 or TRBV12-4 and TRBJ2-1. This CDR3 contains 15 residues. CDR3 residues: CASSTSQGSYNEQFF.

This sequence joins TRBV20-1 and TRBJ2-3; TCRdb selects TRBD2, and the lack of DNA leaves this call unchecked. The germline CDR1 and CDR2 sequences are DFQATT and SNEGSKA (reference sequence). The CDR3 runs 15 residues. CDR3 sequence reads: CSARDRTSGDDTQYF.

This chain links TRBV7-8 with TRBJ1-4. The CDR3 extends over 15 amino acids. Per the germline V gene, CDR1 is SGHVS and CDR2 is FQNEAQ. CDR3 in amino acids: CASSLGRVGNEKLFF.

The rearrangement links TRBV12-3 or TRBV12-4 to TRBJ1-5; the TCRdb D gene call, TRBD1, has no DNA to confirm it. This CDR3 contains 14 residues. CDR3: CASSLGRSGQPQHF.

This CDR3 is CASSDGGASRHEQYF. J is TRBJ2-7 and V is TRBV2; TCRdb returns TRBD1, unconfirmable since there is no DNA. CDR3 length: 15 amino acids. CDR1 and CDR2 from the germline V gene are SNHLY and FYNNEI.

The chain is built from TRBV27 and TRBJ2-1. CDR3 length equals 13 residues. Germline V gene sequence: CDR1 MNHEY, CDR2 SMNVEV (reference sequence). CDR3 region: CASREPPYNEQFF.

The chain has TRBV2 and TRBJ1-4. The CDR3 contains 14 residues. Germline loops: CDR1 SNHLY, CDR2 FYNNEI. The CDR3 region is CATRDRDLLGKLFF.

The CDR3 here is CASGLPPDHPFTKNIQYF. This chain connects TRBV12-5 to TRBJ2-4; TCRdb designates TRBD1, a call that cannot be tested without DNA. The CDR3 covers 18 residues. From germline, CDR1 is LGHNT and CDR2 FRNRAP.

CDR3 sequence: CASSPPWDPSKTQYF. This chain joins TRBV18 and TRBJ2-5; TCRdb selects TRBD1, and the lack of DNA leaves this call unchecked. The CDR3 is 15 residues long. In germline, CDR1 is KGHSH, CDR2 LQKENI.

The chain uses TRBV15 and TRBJ2-7. Germline lookup yields CDR1 LNHNV and CDR2 YYDKDF (reference sequence). The CDR3 runs 15 residues. The CDR3 protein is CATSRDYQASYEQYF.

The chain is built from TRBV2 and TRBJ2-7; TCRdb selects TRBD1, and the lack of DNA leaves this call unchecked. The CDR3 is made up of 14 amino acids. Germline values: CDR1 SNHLY, CDR2 FYNNEI. The CDR3 here is CASRLGQGSYEQYF.

CDR3 amino acids: CASTWDGYTGELFF. The chain carries TRBV5-1 and TRBJ2-2. Per germline, CDR1 SGHRS and CDR2 YFSETQ. The CDR3 contains 14 residues.

The V call is TRBV6-5, the J call TRBJ2-7; absent DNA, TCRdb's TRBD1 call cannot be checked. The length of the CDR3 is 16 residues. Per the germline V gene, CDR1 is MNHEY and CDR2 is SVGAGI. CDR3 loop: CASSYRPGQGLREQYF.

J is TRBJ1-1 and V is TRBV18; there is no DNA to check the TCRdb D call of TRBD1. Germline V gene data show CDR1 as KGHSH and CDR2 as LQKENI. This CDR3 has 17 amino acids. CDR3: CASSLTGAVMMNTEAFF.

The chain is built from TRBV29-1 and TRBJ2-7; there is no DNA to check the TCRdb D call of TRBD1. Per the germline V gene, CDR1 is SQVTM and CDR2 is ANQGSEA. The CDR3 is 17 residues long. The CDR3 protein is CSVESGLTYRGAPEQYF.

The CDR3: CASSIRRGDNTGELFF. The rearrangement joins TRBV19 to TRBJ2-2; lacking DNA, the TRBD2 call made by TCRdb goes unchecked. The CDR3 is made up of 16 amino acids. Germline lookup yields CDR1 LNHDA and CDR2 SQIVND (reference sequence).